Following are 31 T cell receptor beta chains from one sample sequenced in a study of cytomegalovirus exposure and HLA in healthy donors. The PCR was carried out with 60 Vbeta primers and 13 Jbeta primers. The data were produced by immunoSEQ multiplex PCR, yet TCRdb's version contains in-frame clones alone and is incomplete. Among 95,000 to 150,000 clones, about 84% were seen once, and the ten largest hold 3.6%. The sequenced sample consisted of PBMCs. The receptors originated from a man aged 35-49 years in good health and CMV-seronegative.

This clone turned up a few times. The chain joins TRBV4-2 to TRBJ1-1; TRBD1 agrees at 8 bases. V was clipped by 2 bases and J by 6 bases; unmatched bases: 2. This CDR3 comprises 13 residues. The germline V gene has CDR1 LGHNA and CDR2 YNFKEQ. DNA for the CDR3: TGTGCCAGCAGCCAACAGGGGGCGGCTGAAGCTTTCTTT. Translating gives CASSQQGAAEAFF.

The sample holds one count of this clone. The gene calls are TRBV4-3 and TRBJ2-1; a possible D gene is TRBD1 (5 bases). The V gene lost 4 bases and the J gene lost 4 bases, with 11 bases spanning the gap. Germline CDR1 and CDR2: LGHNA and YSLEER. CDR3 length: 14 residues. CDR3 DNA sequence: TGCGCCAGCAGCCTTAGCAGGGAATACAATGAGCAGTTCTTC. Amino acids: CASSLSREYNEQFF.

The rearrangement links TRBV13 to TRBJ2-5, with a tentative D call TRBD2 (6 bases). Germline V gene data show CDR1 as PRHDT and CDR2 as FYEKMQ (reference sequence). This CDR3 comprises 16 residues. V lost 5 bases and J lost 5, with 21 bases in between. Here the CDR3 reads CASSPLEGGLGETQYF. The DNA of the CDR3 is TGTGCCAGCAGCCCCCTGGAGGGCGGACTGGGGGAGACCCAGTACTTC. Looking up the rest from reference TRBV13 and TRBJ2-5 gives the full variable domain: AAGVIQSPRHLIKEKRETATLKCYPIPRHDTVYWYQQGPGQDPQFLISFYEKMQSDKGSIPDRFSAQQFSDYHSELNMSSLELGDSALYFCASSPLEGGLGETQYFGPGTRLLVL.

The chain is built from TRBV7-9 and TRBJ2-1, with D tentatively TRBD1 (5 bases). Germline CDR1 is SEHNR and CDR2 is FQNEAQ (reference sequence). The CDR3 spans 13 residues. V was cut by 3 bases and J by 4 bases, with 7 bases left in between. The CDR3 nucleotides are TGTGCCAGCAGCTTGGACACTTACAATGAGCAGTTCTTC. Translated: CASSLDTYNEQFF.

The chain has TRBV29-1 and TRBJ2-2; 7 bases fit TRBD1. The DNA end favors TRBJ1-3, so the J call may be wrong. This CDR3 has 13 residues. Germline CDR1 reads SQVTM; CDR2 reads ANQGSEA. CDR3 residues: CSVTGTAGNTIYF. The CDR3 DNA is TGCAGCGTCACCGGGACAGCTGGAAACACCATATATTTT.

The gene calls are TRBV10-3 and TRBJ2-7; 7 bases match TRBD2. Germline CDR1 and CDR2: ENHRY and SYGVKD. This CDR3 region has 15 residues. The ends lost 6 bases at V and 1 base at J; junction bases unmatched: 9. The CDR3 reads CAIRAGPGGSYEQYF. The DNA of the CDR3 is TGTGCCATCAGGGCGGGACCCGGGGGGTCCTACGAGCAGTACTTC.

This clone was observed once. The chain recombines TRBV7-2 with TRBJ2-2; D is unclear. Germline V gene data show CDR1 as SGHTA and CDR2 as FQGNSA. The CDR3 loop spans 12 amino acids. V was shortened by 3 bases and J by 4 bases, with 3 bases between the two germline ends. CDR3 sequence (DNA): TGTGCCAGCAGCTTTCGCACCGGGGAGCTGTTTTTT. It is translated as CASSFRTGELFF.

The rearrangement joins TRBV9 to TRBJ1-5; 7 bases fit TRBD1. J gave up 4 bases and V 0 bases, and 4 bases lay outside the gene matches. Germline lookup yields CDR1 SGDLS and CDR2 YYNGEE. The CDR3 runs to 15 residues. Here the CDR3 reads CASSVGDRENQPQHF. CDR3 DNA sequence: TGTGCCAGCAGCGTAGGGGACAGAGAGAATCAGCCCCAGCATTTT.

This clone appeared once. V and J are TRBV27 and TRBJ2-6; 8 nucleotides agree with TRBD1. The CDR3 has 15 residues. Unmatched junction bases numbered 3, after V lost 6 bases and J lost 2 bases. The germline V gene has CDR1 MNHEY and CDR2 SMNVEV (reference sequence). DNA of the CDR3: TGTGCCAGCAGCGAGGACAGGGCTGGGGCCAACGTCCTGACTTTC. It codes for CASSEDRAGANVLTF.

The J gene is TRBJ2-7, the V gene TRBV4-1; 9 bases are shared with TRBD1. Germline V gives CDR1 MGHRA, CDR2 YSYEKL. The CDR3 has 15 amino acids. J gave up 2 bases and V 5 bases, and 7 bases lay outside the gene matches. The CDR3 loop reads CASSGGTGPTYEQYF. DNA of the CDR3: TGCGCCAGCAGCGGTGGGACAGGGCCTACCTACGAGCAGTACTTC.

The chain couples TRBV13 to TRBJ1-1; 9 bases align to TRBD1. J was trimmed by 2 bases and V by 6 bases; bases with no gene match: 22. The CDR3 spans 20 residues. Germline assignment: CDR1 PRHDT and CDR2 FYEKMQ (reference sequence). CDR3: CASSPPEAPGTGTRNTEAFF. In DNA, the CDR3 is TGTGCCAGCAGTCCGCCTGAGGCCCCCGGGACAGGGACTCGAAACACTGAAGCTTTCTTT.

A few counts support this clone. V is TRBV6-4 and J is TRBJ2-3; 10 positions agree with TRBD1. Germline CDR1 MRHNA, CDR2 SNTAGT. The CDR3 loop spans 15 amino acids. V trimming: 3 bases; J trimming: 2 bases; junction bases outside the gene matches: 2. DNA of the CDR3: TGTGCCAGCAGTGAAGGACAGGGGGACACAGATACGCAGTATTTT. Its protein is CASSEGQGDTDTQYF.

The CDR3 DNA is TGCGCCAGCAGCTTGGTAGGGGCCCAAGAGACCCAGTACTTC. Protein: CASSLVGAQETQYF. This chain links TRBV5-1 with TRBJ2-5; perhaps TRBD1 as D (5 bases). Deletions cut 0 bases from V and 1 base from J, with 7 bases between. The CDR3 is made up of 14 amino acids. CDR1 and CDR2 from the germline V gene are SGHRS and YFSETQ.

The chain combines TRBV19 with TRBJ1-5, with a tentative D call TRBD1 (5 bases). CDR1 LNHDA and CDR2 SQIVND come from the germline V gene (reference sequence). The germline V and J ends were trimmed by 2 bases and 4 bases, with 12 bases remaining between them. CDR3 length equals 15 residues. CDR3 sequence (DNA): TGTGCCAGTAGTATAAGTGGGACTGCGAATCAGCCCCAGCATTTT. Translated, it gives CASSISGTANQPQHF.

The chain uses TRBV28 and TRBJ1-1; 7 nucleotides line up with TRBD1. V dropped 7 bases and J dropped 1; count of bases not matched to a gene: 6. The CDR3 is made up of 14 amino acids. Germline CDR1 reads MDHEN; CDR2 reads SYDVKM. The CDR3 reads CASNTWTGNTEAFF. CDR3 sequence (DNA): TGTGCCAGCAACACCTGGACAGGGAACACTGAAGCTTTCTTT.

V is TRBV19 and J is TRBJ1-6, with TRBD1 as a possible D gene (6 bases). This CDR3 is built from 13 residues. V gave up 3 bases and J gave up 8 bases, with 8 bases separating them. In germline, CDR1 is LNHDA, CDR2 SQIVND (reference sequence). The CDR3: CASSMGADSPLHF. DNA for the CDR3: TGTGCCAGTAGTATGGGGGCTGATTCACCCCTCCACTTT.

The gene calls are TRBV5-1 and TRBJ2-7, with TRBD2 as a possible D gene (5 bases). CDR1 is SGHRS and CDR2 is YFSETQ in the germline V gene. V lost 4 bases to trimming and J lost 6 bases, with 23 bases between them. The CDR3 covers 16 residues. This chain's CDR3 is CASSPNGIYQLLEQYF. The CDR3 bases are TGCGCCAGCAGCCCTAACGGGATTTACCAGCTTCTCGAGCAGTACTTC. The full variable domain, completed using reference TRBV5-1 and TRBJ2-7, is KAGVTQTPRYLIKTRGQQVTLSCSPISGHRSVSWYQQTPGQGLQFLFEYFSETQRNKGNFPGRFSGRQFSNSRSEMNVSTLELGDSALYLCASSPNGIYQLLEQYFGPGTRLTVT.

This clone showed up just a few times. For the CDR3, the DNA is TGTGCCAGCAGTGAGTGGCAGGGAGGGAATCAGCCCCAGCATTTT. Protein: CASSEWQGGNQPQHF. This rearrangement joins TRBV2 to TRBJ1-5; maybe TRBD1 (5 bases). This CDR3 is built from 15 residues. Trimming removed 3 bases at V and 4 bases at J, with 13 bases between. From germline, CDR1 is SNHLY and CDR2 FYNNEI. Full variable domain (rest looked up from reference TRBV2 and TRBJ1-5): EPEVTQTPSHQVTQMGQEVILRCVPISNHLYFYWYRQILGQKVEFLVSFYNNEISEKSEIFDDQFSVERPDGSNFTLKIRSTKLEDSAMYFCASSEWQGGNQPQHFGDGTRLSIL.

The table lists this clone with a few counts. The chain links TRBV4-3 to TRBJ1-1; 8 bases are shared with TRBD1. CDR3 length: 19 amino acids. Looked up from germline, CDR1 is LGHNA and CDR2 is YSLEER. V was clipped by 3 bases and J by 6 bases; unmatched bases: 21. For the CDR3, the DNA is TGCGCCAGCAGCCACCCTCACTCTCCGACAGGGGACCCTAGATCTGAAGCTTTCTTT. Translating gives CASSHPHSPTGDPRSEAFF.

The rearrangement links TRBV4-3 to TRBJ1-1, with 9 bases identical to TRBD1. The CDR3 is 14 amino acids. J was trimmed by 3 bases and V by 4 bases; bases with no gene match: 3. Germline-derived CDR1 and CDR2 are LGHNA and YSLEER. This chain's CDR3 is CASSPGTGHTEAFF. CDR3 nucleotide sequence: TGCGCCAGCAGCCCCGGGACAGGGCACACTGAAGCTTTCTTT.

This chain's CDR3 is CASSKLIQGTEAFF. CDR3 in DNA: TGTGCCAGCAGTAAACTAATCCAGGGTACTGAAGCTTTCTTT. The rearrangement joins TRBV27 to TRBJ1-1, with D tentatively TRBD1 (5 bases). Per germline, CDR1 MNHEY and CDR2 SMNVEV (reference sequence). This CDR3 region has 14 residues. With 5 bases removed from V and 5 bases from J, the gap between germline ends came to 15 bases.

The chain links TRBV15 to TRBJ2-7; a possible D gene is TRBD2 (6 bases). V lost 3 bases and J 4 bases, leaving 13 bases between the germline ends. CDR1 is LNHNV and CDR2 is YYDKDF in the germline V gene (reference sequence). This CDR3 contains 14 residues. The CDR3 DNA follows: TGTGCCACCAGCAGCGGGGGAAGTGTTTACGAGCAGTACTTC. Protein product: CATSSGGSVYEQYF. The full variable domain, with the rest looked up from reference TRBV15 and TRBJ2-7, is DAMVIQNPRYQVTQFGKPVTLSCSQTLNHNVMYWYQQKSSQAPKLLFHYYDKDFNNEADTPDNFQSRRPNTSFCFLDIRSPGLGDTAMYLCATSSGGSVYEQYFGPGTRLTVT.

The genes are TRBV5-1 and TRBJ2-5, with 8 bases identical to TRBD1. The J call is doubtful: the DNA matches TRBJ2-7 better. Germline V lookup: CDR1 SGHRS, CDR2 YFSETQ. The CDR3 is 15 amino acids. CDR3 residues: CASSLEGTGYNEQYF. DNA of the CDR3: TGCGCCAGCAGCTTGGAGGGGACAGGCTACAACGAGCAGTACTTC.

V and J are TRBV11-2 and TRBJ2-2, with 8 bases identical to TRBD1. The CDR3 spans 16 residues. V shed 6 bases, J shed 4 bases, and the junction held 10 bases outside the gene matches. Germline loops: CDR1 SGHAT, CDR2 FQNNGV. CDR3 bases: TGTGCCAGCAGAGCGCCCAGGACAGGGCGCACCGGGGAGCTGTTTTTT. It translates to CASRAPRTGRTGELFF.

This clone was counted a few times. The J gene is TRBJ1-1, the V gene TRBV28; no clear D gene. CDR1 MDHEN and CDR2 SYDVKM come from the germline V gene. CDR3 length: 13 amino acids. V was cut by 8 bases and J by 1 base, with 11 bases left in between. DNA for the CDR3: TGTGCCAGCTTCGGGGTTGAGAACACTGAAGCTTTCTTT. This sequence encodes CASFGVENTEAFF.

The gene calls are TRBV28 and TRBJ2-7, with D maybe TRBD2 (5 bases). This CDR3 has 12 amino acids. Trimming removed 3 bases from V and 2 bases from J, with 5 bases in between. The germline V gene encodes CDR1 MDHEN and CDR2 SYDVKM. The CDR3 loop is CASSFGTYEQYF. In nucleotides, the CDR3 is TGTGCCAGCAGTTTCGGGACCTACGAGCAGTACTTC.

J is TRBJ2-7 and V is TRBV5-1; 10 bases fit TRBD2. Looked up from germline, CDR1 is SGHRS and CDR2 is YFSETQ. The CDR3 length is 15 residues. V was pared by 1 base and J by 4 bases, with 5 bases of the junction left unmatched. The CDR3 reads CASSLFSSGGYEQYF. The CDR3, as DNA: TGCGCCAGCAGCTTGTTTTCTAGCGGGGGTTACGAGCAGTACTTC.

The V call is TRBV5-3, the J call TRBJ2-7; TRBD1 matches at 7 bases. TRBV5-3 is marked as an open reading frame, function uncertain. J lost 9 bases, V lost 8 bases, and 11 bases had no gene match. There are 12 residues in the CDR3. CDR3: CASPGQTLWQYF. The CDR3 DNA is TGTGCCAGTCCGGGACAGACCTTATGGCAGTACTTC.

V is TRBV28 and J is TRBJ1-5; D ambiguous. The V and J ends lost 1 base and 4 bases respectively, with 5 bases between them. Per the germline V gene, CDR1 is MDHEN and CDR2 is SYDVKM. The CDR3 is 13 residues long. Here the CDR3 DNA reads TGTGCCAGCAGTTTATCAGTGAATCAGCCCCAGCATTTT. Its translation is CASSLSVNQPQHF.

The CDR3 sequence is CASSPPRGWNYGYTF. CDR3 bases: TGCGCCAGCAGCCCCCCTCGGGGGTGGAACTATGGCTACACCTTC. V is TRBV4-1 and J is TRBJ1-2, with a weak D call TRBD1 (5 bases). Trimming shortened V by 4 bases and J by 2 bases, and 14 bases separated the two germline ends. Germline CDR1 reads MGHRA; CDR2 reads YSYEKL. The CDR3 extends over 15 amino acids.

The genes are TRBV12-5 and TRBJ2-1; TRBD2 matches 8 bases. Germline V gives CDR1 LGHNT, CDR2 FRNRAP. The CDR3 runs 17 residues. J gave up 7 bases and V 0 bases, and 11 bases lay outside the gene matches. The CDR3 nucleotides are TGTGCTAGTGGTTTGGTCCCTAGAGCGGGGGTGGGGAATGAGCAGTTCTTC. Residues: CASGLVPRAGVGNEQFF.